The 20 T cell receptor beta chains below come from one sample, sequenced in a study of blood T cell repertoires in COVID-19. Using immunoSEQ multiplex PCR, the repertoire was profiled, and TCRdb retains in-frame clones only, with some absent. The sample contains about 40,000 clones, nearly 90% of which appear only once. The sequencing input was peripheral blood. The receptors derive from a human donor in a cohort sampled during active COVID-19.

This clone was seen a single time. The chain joins TRBV7-9 to TRBJ2-2, with D perhaps TRBD2 (5 bases). V shed 5 bases and J shed 5 bases, with 12 bases lying between them. The CDR3 contains 14 residues. CDR1 SEHNR and CDR2 FQNEAQ come from the germline V gene (reference sequence). The CDR3 loop reads CASSIVTGTGELFF. The CDR3 coding sequence is TGTGCCAGCAGCATCGTTACGGGGACCGGGGAGCTGTTTTTT.

Regarding this clone: Sequence at one end of the junction differs from germline and may be a read error. The rearrangement links TRBV5-1 to TRBJ1-2, with D possibly being TRBD1 (6 bases). Germline assignment: CDR1 SGHRS and CDR2 YFSETQ. The CDR3 extends over 13 amino acids. The CDR3 DNA reads TGCGCCAGCAGTTTGGGGCAGGGGCTTGGCTACACCTTC. Its protein is CASSLGQGLGYTF.

The V and J genes are TRBV10-2 and TRBJ2-7, with 10 bases matching TRBD2. After removal of 6 bases from V and 5 bases from J, the junction contained 7 bases not matched to a gene. The CDR3 has 14 residues. Germline CDR1 is WSHSY and CDR2 is SAAADI. CDR3 loop: CASSGLAEINEQYF. The CDR3 DNA reads TGCGCCAGCAGCGGACTAGCGGAGATCAACGAGCAGTACTTC.

The chain employs TRBV5-1 and TRBJ2-7; 9 bases map to TRBD1. The germline V gene has CDR1 SGHRS and CDR2 YFSETQ. V lost 4 bases, J lost 6 bases, and 14 bases stayed unmatched. This CDR3 comprises 16 residues. The CDR3 DNA reads as TGCGCCAGCAGCACCACGCCGGGACAGGGTTTGAGCGAGCAGTACTTC. This translates into CASSTTPGQGLSEQYF.

J is TRBJ2-5 and V is TRBV6-5, with 10 nucleotides matching TRBD1. CDR1 and CDR2 (germline): MNHEY, SVGAGI. The CDR3 covers 14 residues. J gave up 4 bases and V 8 bases, and 7 bases lay outside the gene matches. CDR3 nucleotides: TGTGCCAGCCGCGACAGGGGGCGAGGAGAGACCCAGTACTTC. Translation: CASRDRGRGETQYF.

The chain couples TRBV25-1 to TRBJ1-6, with D tentatively TRBD1 (6 bases). The CDR3 covers 13 residues. Germline CDR1 and CDR2: MGHDK and SYGVNS. V gave up 7 bases and J gave up 7 bases, with 11 bases separating them. CDR3 coding DNA: TGTGCCAGCACCGACAGGTTGAATTCACCCCTCCACTTT. Its translation is CASTDRLNSPLHF. The entire variable domain, with the rest obtained from reference TRBV25-1 and TRBJ1-6, is as follows: EADIYQTPRYLVIGTGKKITLECSQTMGHDKMYWYQQDPGMELHLIHYSYGVNSTEKGDLSSESTVSRIRTEHFPLTLESARPSHTSQYLCASTDRLNSPLHFGNGTRLTVT.

This chain joins TRBV3-1 (or the pseudogene TRBV3-2) and TRBJ1-5, with a weak D call TRBD1 (5 bases). Germline lookup yields CDR1 LGHDT and CDR2 YNNKEL (reference sequence). V lost 4 bases, J lost 3 bases, and 13 bases lay in between. The CDR3 totals 15 residues. The CDR3 sequence: CASSRGGDFNQPQHF. The DNA of the CDR3 is TGTGCCAGCAGCCGGGGCGGAGACTTCAATCAGCCCCAGCATTTT.

The gene calls are TRBV9 and TRBJ2-1; maybe TRBD1 (5 bases). Trimming took 3 bases from V and 5 from J, leaving 15 bases between them. The CDR3 has 15 residues. The germline gives CDR1 SGDLS, CDR2 YYNGEE. CDR3 coding DNA: TGTGCCAGCAGCGCAGGGTGGGGTAGGGACAATGAGCAGTTCTTC. Translation gives CASSAGWGRDNEQFF.

The V and J genes are TRBV5-1 and TRBJ1-4; D unresolved. The CDR3 loop spans 15 amino acids. CDR1 is SGHRS and CDR2 is YFSETQ in the germline V gene. V dropped 3 bases and J dropped 3 bases, with 12 bases sitting between them. The CDR3 protein is CASSYLAVANEKLFF. CDR3 nucleotide sequence: TGCGCCAGCAGCTACCTCGCCGTAGCTAATGAAAAACTGTTTTTT.

The rearrangement links TRBV29-1 to TRBJ2-3; 13 positions match TRBD2. The CDR3 has 15 amino acids. J was trimmed by 4 bases and V by 5 bases; bases with no gene match: 6. The germline gives CDR1 SQVTM, CDR2 ANQGSEA. The DNA of the CDR3 is TGCAGCGTTAACGGCGGGACTAGCGGGGCAGATACGCAGTATTTT. Its translation is CSVNGGTSGADTQYF.

This clone was recorded only once. J is TRBJ2-3 and V is TRBV20-1; 9 nucleotides match TRBD2. Germline lookup yields CDR1 DFQATT and CDR2 SNEGSKA (reference sequence). The CDR3 runs 17 residues. Trimming removed 3 bases from V and 0 bases from J; junction bases left unmatched: 10. CDR3 bases: TGCAGTGCTAGTGGGTTTCGGCGGGGGGGTAGCACAGATACGCAGTATTTT. Its protein is CSASGFRRGGSTDTQYF.

The V gene is TRBV3-1 (or the pseudogene TRBV3-2), the J gene TRBJ1-1; D call uncertain. CDR3 length: 14 amino acids. The germline V and J ends were trimmed by 0 bases and 4 bases, with 9 bases remaining between them. The germline V gene encodes CDR1 LGHDT and CDR2 YNNKEL (reference sequence). CDR3 nucleotides: TGTGCCAGCAGCCAAGAGTACTTCGGCACTGAAGCTTTCTTT. Translated: CASSQEYFGTEAFF.

The chain links TRBV12-3 or TRBV12-4 to TRBJ1-1, with TRBD1 matching 8 bases. CDR3 length: 12 amino acids. After removal of 6 bases from V and 9 bases from J, the junction contained 6 bases not matched to a gene. In DNA form, the CDR3 reads TGTGCCAGCAGCCTGGACAGGGAGAAAGCTTTCTTT. Encoded protein: CASSLDREKAFF.

The rearrangement uses TRBV4-1 and TRBJ1-2; the match to TRBD1 covers 7 bases. The CDR3 is 14 residues long. The J segment lost 4 bases and the V segment lost 2 bases, leaving 4 bases of the junction unmatched. Germline CDR1 and CDR2: MGHRA and YSYEKL. The CDR3 loop reads CASSQPGTVYGYTF. CDR3 DNA sequence: TGCGCCAGCAGCCAACCCGGGACAGTCTATGGCTACACCTTC.

The V call is TRBV2, the J call TRBJ2-7, with D perhaps matching TRBD1 (6 bases). The ends were cut back, 8 bases at V and 1 base at J, with 9 bases in the middle. Germline V gene sequence: CDR1 SNHLY, CDR2 FYNNEI. The CDR3 is 12 amino acids. CDR3 DNA sequence: TGTGCCAGCGGTCAGGGGTCCTACGAGCAGTACTTC. Encoded protein: CASGQGSYEQYF.

The chain joins TRBV2 to TRBJ2-3, with TRBD2 matching 13 bases. Trimming removed 6 bases from V and 8 bases from J; junction bases left unmatched: 8. The length of the CDR3 is 15 residues. Germline values: CDR1 SNHLY, CDR2 FYNNEI. CDR3: CASRLLAGGPATQYF. The CDR3 DNA follows: TGTGCCAGCAGACTACTAGCGGGGGGGCCGGCTACGCAGTATTTT.

The genes are TRBV5-1 and TRBJ2-7, with 7 bases fitting TRBD1. CDR3 size: 15 residues. V lost 4 bases, J lost 2 bases, and 9 bases stayed unmatched. Germline CDR1 reads SGHRS; CDR2 reads YFSETQ. The CDR3 bases are TGCGCCAGCAGCCAAACTACAGGGGATCCCTACGAGCAGTACTTC. Residues: CASSQTTGDPYEQYF.

This clone was picked up one time. The V call is TRBV3-1 (or the pseudogene TRBV3-2), the J call TRBJ2-7; the match to TRBD2 covers 11 bases. With V trimmed by 4 bases and J by 3 bases, 11 bases remained unmatched. CDR3 length equals 17 residues. CDR1 LGHDT and CDR2 YNNKEL come from the germline V gene (reference sequence). CDR3 amino acids: CASSRTGTSGHRYEQYF. The DNA for the CDR3 is TGTGCCAGCAGCCGTACCGGGACTAGCGGCCATCGCTACGAGCAGTACTTC.

The gene calls are TRBV12-3 or TRBV12-4 and TRBJ1-2; D gene uncertain. The CDR3 runs to 13 residues. Trimming stripped 2 bases from V and 6 bases from J, with 10 bases between. DNA for the CDR3: TGTGCCAGCAGTTTAATAGCACGGAATGGCTACACCTTC. Protein product: CASSLIARNGYTF.

V is TRBV2 and J is TRBJ2-1, with D tentatively TRBD1 (6 bases). CDR1 is SNHLY, CDR2 FYNNEI, per germline. Deletions cut 8 bases from V and 8 bases from J, with 16 bases between. CDR3 length: 13 amino acids. CDR3 region: CASASPRGDEQFF. The CDR3 DNA reads as TGTGCCAGCGCTTCCCCCAGGGGAGATGAGCAGTTCTTC.